This TCR beta chain derives from a study of CD8+ T cells in alopecia areata. General study points: Normal-skin resident alphabeta T cells also appear among scalp sample sequences. More clonal than normal scalp was lesional scalp, particularly alopecia totalis/universalis.

RNA, once extracted, was reverse transcribed into cDNA for use as the sequencing template. Method: immunoSEQ multiplex PCR; TCRdb's copy keeps in-frame clones and lacks some. The table records some 170,000 clones, around 58% of them present only once. Treatment indicated: oral pan-JAK inhibitor, 5-10 mg twice daily. PBMC-derived CD4+ and CD8+ T cells were sorted. The CDR3 is 11 amino acids. Germline CDR1 is SEHNR and CDR2 is FQNEAQ (reference sequence). Between the trimmed V and J ends, which lost 1 base and 12 bases, there was a span of 7 bases. As concerns this clone: Its target is unknown.

The J gene is TRBJ2-1, the V gene TRBV7-9; unclear D gene. The clonotype comes from a human donor with alopecia areata. Sequenced material: CD4+ T cells sorted from blood, taken between weeks 55 and 65, from a patient treated with tofacitinib. CDR3 in DNA: TGTGCCAGCAGCTTAGAATTGGGGCAGTTCTTC. The encoded protein is CASSLELGQFF. Filled out from reference TRBV7-9 and TRBJ2-1, the complete variable domain reads DTGVSQNPRHKITKRGQNVTFRCDPISEHNRLYWYRQTLGQGPEFLTYFQNEAQLEKSRLLSDRFSAERPKGSFSTLEIQRTEQGDSAMYLCASSLELGQFFGPGTRLTVL.